The following is a T cell receptor (beta chain) sequence with its context. Its matching antigen is unknown. Germline-derived CDR1 and CDR2 are MDHEN and SYDVKM. Trimming pared 3 bases from V and 5 bases from J, leaving 5 bases between. This CDR3 has 11 amino acids. This specimen belongs to a study of T cells in localized non-small cell lung cancer. The method was immunoSEQ multiplex PCR; TCRdb's version includes in-frame clones alone and lacks a portion of them. The table shows some 11,000 clones, with approximately 91% occurring only once. Regarding the study as a whole: Multi-region tumor sequencing was not done, so intratumor heterogeneity could not be excluded. Paired adjacent lung recovered a median around 52 of the top 100 tumor clones.

The specimen comprised peripheral blood, sampled before any cancer treatment. The chain links TRBV28 to TRBJ2-7; no firm D call. This clonotype was sampled from a male donor older than 55 with stage III lung adenocarcinoma. CDR3 region: CASSFYDEQYF. Written as DNA, the CDR3 is TGTGCCAGCAGTTTTTATGACGAGCAGTACTTC.